These 4 T cell receptor beta chains were sequenced from one sample in a study of T cells in tuberculosis. The assay was immunoSEQ multiplex PCR, and TCRdb's table has in-frame clones only and misses some. The table shows tens of thousands of clones, with 85% to 95% occurring only once. Sequencing was done on a sample of PBMCs. These receptors all stem from a donor aged 10 to 29 with latent tuberculosis or without tuberculosis infection. Some clones in this sample may be carry-over from other donors' samples.

The chain recombines TRBV4-1 with TRBJ1-6, with D possibly being TRBD1 (5 bases). Per germline, CDR1 MGHRA and CDR2 YSYEKL. This CDR3 spans 15 amino acids. The V gene lost 1 base and the J gene lost 6 bases, with 10 bases spanning the gap. CDR3 DNA sequence: TGCGCCAGCAGCCAAGCGGGGGGAGGTAATTCACCCCTCCACTTT. It yields the protein CASSQAGGGNSPLHF.

The chain is built from TRBV5-1 and TRBJ1-1; 7 bases align to TRBD1. This CDR3 has 14 residues. Unmatched junction bases numbered 1, after V lost 0 bases and J lost 2 bases. Germline V gene data show CDR1 as SGHRS and CDR2 as YFSETQ. The CDR3 here is CASSLGDRNTEAFF. The CDR3 region has the DNA TGCGCCAGCAGCTTGGGGGACAGAAACACTGAAGCTTTCTTT.

This clone has a handful of counts. The rearrangement uses TRBV28 and TRBJ1-5, with a weak D call TRBD1 (5 bases). Germline V gene sequence: CDR1 MDHEN, CDR2 SYDVKM. Between the trimmed V and J ends, which lost 6 bases and 5 bases, there was a span of 14 bases. The CDR3 is 14 residues long. CDR3 sequence: CASSPDSYDQPQHF. In DNA form, the CDR3 reads TGTGCCAGCAGCCCCGACAGTTACGATCAGCCCCAGCATTTT.

V and J are TRBV14 and TRBJ1-1; D not resolved. V shed 1 base and J shed 0 bases, with 9 bases lying between them. CDR1 is SGHDN and CDR2 is FVKESK in the germline V gene. This CDR3 contains 15 residues. The CDR3 region has the DNA TGTGCCAGCAGCCAAGGTGGCCTCTTGAACACTGAAGCTTTCTTT. Its protein product is CASSQGGLLNTEAFF.